The 16 T cell receptor beta chains presented below share a single source sample, sequenced in a study of cytomegalovirus exposure and HLA in healthy donors. Amplification used 60 Vbeta primers and 13 Jbeta primers. Assay used: immunoSEQ multiplex PCR; TCRdb lists only in-frame clones, some missing. This sample has some 200,000 clones; around 83% occur once, and the top ten carry around 3%. Sequenced: PBMCs. Receptors were obtained from a woman aged 40 to 49 in good health and CMV-seronegative.

V is TRBV7-3 and J is TRBJ2-6; 9 bases fit TRBD1. CDR1 and CDR2 from the germline V gene are SGHTA and FQGTGA. The CDR3 runs to 19 residues. V lost 3 bases and J lost 2; bases outside the gene matches: 11. The CDR3 spells CASSLNGPGQGPGANVLTF. CDR3 sequence (DNA): TGTGCCAGCAGCTTGAATGGCCCGGGACAGGGACCTGGGGCCAACGTCCTGACTTTC. The full variable domain, in which reference TRBV7-3 and TRBJ2-6 provide the parts outside the CDR3, is GAGVSQTPSNKVTEKGKYVELRCDPISGHTALYWYRQSLGQGPEFLIYFQGTGAADDSGLPNDRFFAVRPEGSVSTLKIQRTERGDSAVYLCASSLNGPGQGPGANVLTFGAGSRLTVL.

The V gene is TRBV11-2, the J gene TRBJ2-3, with TRBD1 matching 7 bases. The CDR3 has 15 amino acids. The V and J ends lost 3 bases and 4 bases, in that order; junction bases with no gene match: 7. The V gene's germline CDR1 is SGHAT and CDR2 FQNNGV. The CDR3: CASSLARGRSDTQYF. In DNA form, the CDR3 reads TGTGCCAGCAGCTTGGCAAGGGGGCGCTCAGATACGCAGTATTTT.

About this clone itself: A junction end diverges from the germline sequence, so it may reflect a read error. The chain carries TRBV7-9 and TRBJ2-1; D perhaps matches TRBD1 (5 bases). The V gene's germline CDR1 is SEHNR and CDR2 FQNEAQ (reference sequence). CDR3 length: 14 residues. CDR3 loop: CASSSSLQGPRAIF. The DNA for the CDR3 is TGTGCCAGCAGCTCCAGTCTGCAGGGCCCTCGTGCAATCTTC.

CDR3 nucleotides: TGCGCCAGCAGCTTGGGACAGCTCTTGTATGGCTACACCTTC. The encoded protein is CASSLGQLLYGYTF. V is TRBV5-1 and J is TRBJ1-2, with D perhaps TRBD1 (5 bases). Germline CDR1 and CDR2: SGHRS and YFSETQ. CDR3 length equals 14 residues. Trimming cost V 0 bases and J 5 bases, with 11 bases left between them.

The CDR3 DNA is TGCGCCAGCAGCCACTCCGGGACAGATAATGAAAAACTGTTTTTT. It encodes CASSHSGTDNEKLFF. The V and J genes are TRBV5-1 and TRBJ1-4; 7 positions agree with TRBD1. Germline assignment: CDR1 SGHRS and CDR2 YFSETQ. The CDR3 has 15 residues. V trimming: 4 bases; J trimming: 4 bases; junction bases outside the gene matches: 7.

The chain recombines TRBV19 with TRBJ1-4; D might be TRBD1 (6 bases). CDR1 and CDR2 (germline): LNHDA, SQIVND (reference sequence). The CDR3 has 15 residues. Between the trimmed V and J ends, which lost 4 bases and 2 bases, there was a span of 11 bases. This chain's CDR3 is CASSTSDSTNEKLFF. The DNA for the CDR3 is TGTGCCAGTAGTACTTCGGACAGTACTAATGAAAAACTGTTTTTT. The whole variable domain, remainder taken from reference TRBV19 and TRBJ1-4, is DGGITQSPKYLFRKEGQNVTLSCEQNLNHDAMYWYRQDPGQGLRLIYYSQIVNDFQKGDIAEGYSVSREKKESFPLTVTSAQKNPTAFYLCASSTSDSTNEKLFFGSGTQLSVL.

V is TRBV18 and J is TRBJ2-3, with no clear D. The CDR3 totals 12 residues. V was trimmed by 3 bases and J by 6 bases, leaving 7 bases between them. The germline V gene has CDR1 KGHSH and CDR2 LQKENI. CDR3 in DNA: TGTGCCAGCTCACCTCCCCAGGATACGCAGTATTTT. Residues: CASSPPQDTQYF.

This chain joins TRBV4-1 and TRBJ1-6; 7 bases are a match to TRBD1. The CDR3 spans 16 residues. V was clipped by 0 bases and J by 5 bases; unmatched bases: 4. In germline, CDR1 is MGHRA, CDR2 YSYEKL. The CDR3: CASSQEFGQDNSPLHF. CDR3 sequence (DNA): TGCGCCAGCAGCCAAGAGTTTGGACAGGATAATTCACCCCTCCACTTT.

This clone was detected once. V gene TRBV5-1 combines with J gene TRBJ2-7; perhaps TRBD2 as D (6 bases). The CDR3 runs to 14 residues. CDR1 and CDR2 (germline): SGHRS, YFSETQ. V lost 4 bases and J 3 bases, leaving 14 bases between the germline ends. CDR3 sequence: CASSPGGVNYEQYF. The CDR3 DNA follows: TGCGCCAGCAGCCCTGGAGGGGTGAACTACGAGCAGTACTTC.

The chain joins TRBV7-6 to TRBJ1-5, with a tentative D call TRBD1 (6 bases). This CDR3 region has 18 residues. Germline-derived CDR1 and CDR2 are SGHVS and FNYEAQ. Trimming took off 0 bases at V and 7 bases at J, with 22 bases between the two ends. Written as DNA, the CDR3 is TGTGCCAGCAGCTTAGCTGGGCGTCAGGGGTTTTCAGGCCAGCCCCAGCATTTT. This encodes CASSLAGRQGFSGQPQHF. Full variable domain (rest looked up from reference TRBV7-6 and TRBJ1-5): GAGVSQSPRYKVTKRGQDVALRCDPISGHVSLYWYRQALGQGPEFLTYFNYEAQQDKSGLPNDRFSAERPEGSISTLTIQRTEQRDSAMYRCASSLAGRQGFSGQPQHFGDGTRLSIL.

This clone was recorded once. The chain carries TRBV27 and TRBJ2-7; 11 bases match TRBD1. V was pared by 7 bases and J by 5 bases, with 10 bases of the junction left unmatched. This CDR3 contains 15 residues. The germline CDR1 and CDR2 sequences are MNHEY and SMNVEV (reference sequence). The CDR3 region is CASKLLDRGLNEQYF. CDR3 nucleotide sequence: TGTGCCAGCAAGCTCCTGGACAGGGGGCTCAACGAGCAGTACTTC.

In the case of this clone: The sample holds other DNA sequences that translate to the same CDR3. The chain has TRBV2 and TRBJ2-7; 8 nucleotides agree with TRBD1. The V segment lost 6 bases and the J segment 6 bases; nucleotides outside the gene matches: 4. In germline, CDR1 is SNHLY, CDR2 FYNNEI. The CDR3 is 12 amino acids. The CDR3 DNA reads TGTGCCAGCAGAGACAGGGGCCCCGAGCAGTACTTC. Translating gives CASRDRGPEQYF.

The CDR3 sequence: CASSEYGGSTDTQYF. Written as DNA, the CDR3 is TGCGCCAGCAGTGAATATGGAGGGAGTACAGATACGCAGTATTTT. The V call is TRBV10-1, the J call TRBJ2-3; a possible D gene is TRBD2 (6 bases). The CDR3 runs to 15 residues. V dropped 3 bases and J dropped 3 bases, with 13 bases sitting between them. CDR1 and CDR2 (germline): WNHNN, SYGVQD (reference sequence).

The chain is built from TRBV7-3 and TRBJ1-5, with D maybe TRBD1 (5 bases). The CDR3 runs to 16 residues. Germline loops: CDR1 SGHTA, CDR2 FQGTGA. Between the trimmed V and J ends, which lost 2 bases and 5 bases, there was a span of 16 bases. CDR3 DNA sequence: TGTGCCAGCAGCTTAGGTTCTATGCAGGGTTATCAGCCCCAGCATTTT. Translated, it gives CASSLGSMQGYQPQHF.

The V call is TRBV11-2, the J call TRBJ1-2; 8 bases are a match to TRBD1. Germline trimming cut 4 bases from V and 6 bases from J; bases unmatched to any gene: 19. This CDR3 comprises 18 residues. CDR1 and CDR2 (germline): SGHAT, FQNNGV. CDR3 sequence reads: CASSSRTGTGKIEDGYTF. CDR3 in DNA: TGTGCCAGCAGCTCAAGAACCGGGACAGGAAAGATAGAGGATGGCTACACCTTC. The whole variable domain, remainder taken from reference TRBV11-2 and TRBJ1-2, is EAGVAQSPRYKIIEKRQSVAFWCNPISGHATLYWYQQILGQGPKLLIQFQNNGVVDDSQLPKDRFSAERLKGVDSTLKIQPAKLEDSAVYLCASSSRTGTGKIEDGYTFGSGTRLTVV.

This rearrangement joins TRBV2 to TRBJ2-3; tentatively, D is TRBD2 (7 bases). V lost 7 bases and J 3 bases, leaving 20 bases between the germline ends. This CDR3 has 16 residues. Germline V CDR1 and CDR2: SNHLY, FYNNEI. CDR3 DNA sequence: TGTGCCAGCAATGGGGGCGGGAGCTTACGTACAGATACGCAGTATTTT. Translation: CASNGGGSLRTDTQYF.